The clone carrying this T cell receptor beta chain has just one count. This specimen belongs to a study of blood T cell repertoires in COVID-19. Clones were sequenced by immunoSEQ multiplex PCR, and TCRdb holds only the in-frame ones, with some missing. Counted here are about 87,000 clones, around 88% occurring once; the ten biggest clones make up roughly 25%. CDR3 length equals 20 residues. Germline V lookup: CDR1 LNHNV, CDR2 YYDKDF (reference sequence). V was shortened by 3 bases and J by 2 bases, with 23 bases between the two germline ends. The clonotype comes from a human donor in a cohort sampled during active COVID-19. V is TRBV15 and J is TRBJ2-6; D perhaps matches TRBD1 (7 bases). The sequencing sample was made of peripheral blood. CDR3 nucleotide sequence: TGTGCCACCAGCAGGGAGAGACTAGTCAGGGGGACAGCTGGGGCCAACGTCCTGACTTTC. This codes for CATSRERLVRGTAGANVLTF.